Included here is one TCR beta chain sequence, with context. Its antigen is as yet unknown. V lost 6 bases and J lost 3, with 13 bases in between. The CDR3 contains 14 residues. Germline V gives CDR1 SGHNT, CDR2 YYREEE (reference sequence). These data belong to a study of beta chain features in type 1 diabetes. Naive, central memory, regulatory and stem cell-like memory cells within the CD4+ compartment were sorted using CD45RO/CCR7/CD25/CD127/CD95/CD27. Findings of the study overall: Shorter TCRB CDR3s, moderately but significantly so, marked every one of the four CD4+ subsets in Type 1 diabetes patients.

Reverse transcribing all isolated RNA meant expressed TCRB transcripts were sequenced. Mean read depth for naive, central memory and regulatory T cell samples was about 3.6 million reads. Data came from immunoSEQ multiplex PCR; TCRdb stores just in-frame clones and leaves some out. The table has 150,000 to 200,000 clones, approximately 10% seen once; the top ten hold 0.65% to 0.9%. J is TRBJ2-1 and V is TRBV5-4; a possible D gene is TRBD2 (5 bases). Sequencing used central memory CD4+ T cells from blood. This TCR came from a woman in her twenties or thirties with type 1 diabetes. CDR3: CASTNKRFYNEQFF. Written as DNA, the CDR3 is TGTGCCAGCACCAACAAGCGGTTCTACAATGAGCAGTTCTTC. The full variable domain, its missing parts supplied by reference TRBV5-4 and TRBJ2-1, is ETGVTQSPTHLIKTRGQQVTLRCSSQSGHNTVSWYQQALGQGPQFIFQYYREEENGRGNFPPRFSGLQFPNYSSELNVNALELDDSALYLCASTNKRFYNEQFFGPGTRLTVL.